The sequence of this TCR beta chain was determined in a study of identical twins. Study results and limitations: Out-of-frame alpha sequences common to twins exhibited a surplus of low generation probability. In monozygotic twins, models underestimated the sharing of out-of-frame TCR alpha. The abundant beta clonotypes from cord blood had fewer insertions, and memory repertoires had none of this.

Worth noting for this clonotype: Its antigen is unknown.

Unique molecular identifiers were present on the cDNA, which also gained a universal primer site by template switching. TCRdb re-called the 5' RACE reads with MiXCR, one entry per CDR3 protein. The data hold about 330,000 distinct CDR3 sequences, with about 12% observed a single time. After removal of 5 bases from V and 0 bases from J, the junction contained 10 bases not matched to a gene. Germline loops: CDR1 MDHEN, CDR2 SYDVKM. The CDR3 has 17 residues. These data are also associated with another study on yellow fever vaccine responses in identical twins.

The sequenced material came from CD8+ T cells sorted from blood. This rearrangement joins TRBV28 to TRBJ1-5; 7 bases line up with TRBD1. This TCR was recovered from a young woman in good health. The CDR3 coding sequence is TGTGCCAGCAGTCCCTTACAGGGGATCGATAGCAATCAGCCCCAGCATTTT. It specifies CASSPLQGIDSNQPQHF.